The rows below give T cell receptor beta chains drawn from one sample of a study of CD8 T cells in Susac syndrome. MiXCR, run by TCRdb on the immunoSEQ multiplex PCR reads, gives a single entry per CDR3 protein. Among 120,000 or so distinct CDR3 sequences listed, roughly 95% were seen once. The sample taken for sequencing was CD4+ T cells from PBMCs. The receptors were gathered from a human donor with Susac syndrome. The CDR3 runs from the conserved cysteine through the conserved F or W. D genes are given only for firm matches. Where a row states a size, it is once, few, many or the class of an expanded clone; other rows omit it.

v_call: TRBV18; j_call: TRBJ2-1; d_call: .; clone_size: .; cdr3_aa: CASTPSAYNEQFF; cdr3_nt: TGTGCCAGCACACCTAGTGCCTACAATGAGCAGTTCTTC
v_call: TRBV5-1; j_call: TRBJ1-2; d_call: TRBD1; clone_size: .; cdr3_aa: CASSDTGTGGSYGYTF; cdr3_nt: TGCGCCAGCAGCGACACCGGGACAGGGGGCTCCTATGGCTACACCTTC
v_call: TRBV29-1; j_call: TRBJ1-2; d_call: .; clone_size: .; cdr3_aa: CSGGPDSLQFYGYTF; cdr3_nt: TGCAGCGGCGGCCCTGACAGCCTTCAGTTCTATGGCTACACCTTC
v_call: TRBV6-5; j_call: TRBJ1-1; d_call: .; clone_size: once; cdr3_aa: CASSYSNLAGLGAFF; cdr3_nt: TGTGCCAGCAGTTACTCGAATTTGGCGGGCCTCGGTGCTTTCTTT
v_call: TRBV30; j_call: TRBJ1-5; d_call: .; clone_size: .; cdr3_aa: CAWSTDPSNQPQHF; cdr3_nt: TGTGCCTGGAGTACCGATCCTAGCAATCAGCCCCAGCATTTT
v_call: TRBV30; j_call: TRBJ2-1; d_call: TRBD2; clone_size: .; cdr3_aa: CAWNPGLAGSNEQFF; cdr3_nt: TGTGCCTGGAATCCGGGACTAGCGGGATCCAATGAGCAGTTCTTC
v_call: TRBV20-1; j_call: TRBJ1-2; d_call: .; clone_size: .; cdr3_aa: CSAAMLGVRDGYTF; cdr3_nt: TGCAGTGCTGCCATGTTAGGGGTCAGGGATGGCTACACCTTC
v_call: TRBV18; j_call: TRBJ2-7; d_call: TRBD2; clone_size: .; cdr3_aa: CASSRGDGGSYEQYF; cdr3_nt: TGTGCCAGCTCGCGGGGGGATGGAGGCTCCTACGAGCAGTACTTC
v_call: TRBV3-1; j_call: TRBJ2-3; d_call: .; clone_size: once; cdr3_aa: CASTNTDLRGDTQYF; cdr3_nt: TGTGCCAGCACCAACACGGACCTCCGAGGAGATACGCAGTATTTT
v_call: TRBV5-1; j_call: TRBJ2-7; d_call: TRBD2; clone_size: few; cdr3_aa: CASRTGTSSYEQYF; cdr3_nt: TGCGCCAGCAGAACCGGGACTAGCTCCTACGAGCAGTACTTC
v_call: TRBV2; j_call: TRBJ1-5; d_call: TRBD1; clone_size: .; cdr3_aa: CASSGTGKRNQPQHF; cdr3_nt: TGTGCCAGCAGTGGGACAGGGAAGAGGAATCAGCCCCAGCATTTT
v_call: TRBV4-2; j_call: TRBJ2-7; d_call: .; clone_size: .; cdr3_aa: CASSLDPQAVEQYF; cdr3_nt: TGTGCCAGCAGCCTTGACCCCCAAGCGGTCGAGCAGTACTTC
v_call: TRBV25-1; j_call: TRBJ2-3; d_call: .; clone_size: once; cdr3_aa: CGSRDSRRDTQYF; cdr3_nt: TGTGGATCCCGAGACAGTAGGAGAGATACGCAGTATTTT
v_call: TRBV4-2; j_call: TRBJ2-1; d_call: .; clone_size: .; cdr3_aa: CASSQHLGGLTDEQFF; cdr3_nt: TGTGCCAGCAGCCAGCACCTAGGAGGGCTCACAGATGAGCAGTTCTTC
v_call: TRBV12-3/TRBV12-4; j_call: TRBJ2-5; d_call: TRBD2; clone_size: once; cdr3_aa: CASTKGERELETQYF; cdr3_nt: TGTGCCAGCACCAAGGGCGAGCGGGAGTTGGAGACCCAGTACTTC
v_call: TRBV5-1; j_call: TRBJ2-5; d_call: .; clone_size: .; cdr3_aa: CASSLEGGGSKETQYF; cdr3_nt: TGCGCCAGCAGCTTGGAGGGGGGAGGGTCTAAAGAGACCCAGTACTTC
v_call: TRBV5-4; j_call: TRBJ2-7; d_call: TRBD1; clone_size: few; cdr3_aa: CASSSRDRSSYEQYF; cdr3_nt: TGTGCCAGCAGCTCTCGGGACAGGAGCTCCTACGAGCAGTACTTC
v_call: TRBV5-6; j_call: TRBJ2-7; d_call: .; clone_size: .; cdr3_aa: CASSLYRVQVDEQYF; cdr3_nt: TGTGCCAGCAGCTTGTACAGGGTCCAAGTTGACGAGCAGTACTTC
v_call: TRBV2; j_call: TRBJ2-1; d_call: .; clone_size: .; cdr3_aa: CASRIEERVNEQFF; cdr3_nt: TGTGCCAGCAGGATCGAGGAGCGGGTCAATGAGCAGTTCTTC
v_call: TRBV28; j_call: TRBJ2-1; d_call: .; clone_size: .; cdr3_aa: CASGGTYNEQFF; cdr3_nt: TGTGCCAGCGGGGGAACCTACAATGAGCAGTTCTTC
v_call: TRBV30; j_call: TRBJ1-1; d_call: .; clone_size: .; cdr3_aa: CAWSVSNTEAFF; cdr3_nt: TGTGCCTGGAGTGTAAGTAACACTGAAGCTTTCTTT
v_call: TRBV30; j_call: TRBJ1-5; d_call: .; clone_size: .; cdr3_aa: CAWSVGRGTQPQHF; cdr3_nt: TGTGCCTGGAGTGTAGGGAGGGGTACTCAGCCCCAGCATTTT